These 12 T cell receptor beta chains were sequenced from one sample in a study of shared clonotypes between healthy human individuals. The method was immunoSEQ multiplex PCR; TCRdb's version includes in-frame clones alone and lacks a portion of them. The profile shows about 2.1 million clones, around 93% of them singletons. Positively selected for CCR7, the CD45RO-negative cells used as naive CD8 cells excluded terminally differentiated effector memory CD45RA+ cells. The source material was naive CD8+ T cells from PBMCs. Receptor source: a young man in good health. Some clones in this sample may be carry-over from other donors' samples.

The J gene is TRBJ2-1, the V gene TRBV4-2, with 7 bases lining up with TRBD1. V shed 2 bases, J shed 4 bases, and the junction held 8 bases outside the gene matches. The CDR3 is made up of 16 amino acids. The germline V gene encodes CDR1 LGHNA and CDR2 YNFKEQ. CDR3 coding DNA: TGTGCCAGCAGCCAAAGAACCGGGACAGCATACAATGAGCAGTTCTTC. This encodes CASSQRTGTAYNEQFF.

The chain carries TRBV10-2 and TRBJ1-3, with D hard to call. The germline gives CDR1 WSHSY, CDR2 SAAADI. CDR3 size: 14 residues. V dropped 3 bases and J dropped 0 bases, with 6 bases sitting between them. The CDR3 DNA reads TGCGCCAGCAGTGAAAAGGTCTCTGGAAACACCATATATTTT. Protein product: CASSEKVSGNTIYF.

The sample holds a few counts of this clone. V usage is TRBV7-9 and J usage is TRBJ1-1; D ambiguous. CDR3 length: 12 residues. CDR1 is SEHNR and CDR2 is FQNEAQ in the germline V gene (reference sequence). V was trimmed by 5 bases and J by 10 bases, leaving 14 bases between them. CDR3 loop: CASSHSAVGAFF. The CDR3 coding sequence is TGTGCCAGCAGCCACTCGGCAGTCGGAGCTTTCTTT.

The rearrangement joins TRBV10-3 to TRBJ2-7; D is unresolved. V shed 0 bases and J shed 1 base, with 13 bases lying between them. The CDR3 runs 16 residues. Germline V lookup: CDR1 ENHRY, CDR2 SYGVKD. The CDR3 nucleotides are TGTGCCATCAGTGAGTCGAAGAGCAAGCCGTCCTACGAGCAGTACTTC. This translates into CAISESKSKPSYEQYF.

The CDR3 is CASSEGAGATLGQPQHF. The CDR3 nucleotides are TGTGCCAGCAGTGAAGGGGCAGGGGCCACACTCGGACAGCCCCAGCATTTT. The V and J genes are TRBV2 and TRBJ1-5, with D possibly being TRBD1 (6 bases). Per germline, CDR1 SNHLY and CDR2 FYNNEI. Trimming left V 1 base short and J 7 bases short, with 20 bases between. This CDR3 has 17 amino acids.

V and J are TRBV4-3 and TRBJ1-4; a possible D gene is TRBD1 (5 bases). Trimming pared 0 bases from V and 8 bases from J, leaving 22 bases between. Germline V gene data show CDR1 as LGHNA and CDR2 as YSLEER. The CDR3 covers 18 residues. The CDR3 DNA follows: TGCGCCAGCAGCCAAGATTCCCCGCGCCCGGGGCGCAAAGAAAAACTGTTTTTT. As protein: CASSQDSPRPGRKEKLFF.

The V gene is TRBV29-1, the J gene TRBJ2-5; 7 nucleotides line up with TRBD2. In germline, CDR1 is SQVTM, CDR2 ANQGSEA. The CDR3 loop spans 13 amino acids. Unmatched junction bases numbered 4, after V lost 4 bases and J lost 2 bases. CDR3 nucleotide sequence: TGCAGCGTTGCCCGGGAGGTGCAAGAGACCCAGTACTTC. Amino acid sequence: CSVAREVQETQYF.

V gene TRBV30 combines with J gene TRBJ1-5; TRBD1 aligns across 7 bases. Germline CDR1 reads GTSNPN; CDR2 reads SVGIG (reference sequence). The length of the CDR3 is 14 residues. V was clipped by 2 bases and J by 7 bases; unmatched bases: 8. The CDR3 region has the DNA TGTGCCTGGAGTTATGGGCAGGGGGGGCAGCCCCAGCATTTT. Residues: CAWSYGQGGQPQHF.

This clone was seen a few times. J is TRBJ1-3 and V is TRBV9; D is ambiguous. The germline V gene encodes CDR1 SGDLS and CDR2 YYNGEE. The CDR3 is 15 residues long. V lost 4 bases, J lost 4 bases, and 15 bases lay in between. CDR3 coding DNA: TGTGCCAGCAGCCCGGTTGTCGGCACAGGAAACACCATATATTTT. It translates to CASSPVVGTGNTIYF.

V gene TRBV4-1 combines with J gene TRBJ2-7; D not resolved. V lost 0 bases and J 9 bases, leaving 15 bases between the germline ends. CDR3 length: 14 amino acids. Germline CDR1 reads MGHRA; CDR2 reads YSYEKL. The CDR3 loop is CASSQDARGPGQYF. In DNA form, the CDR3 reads TGCGCCAGCAGCCAAGATGCCCGAGGCCCGGGGCAGTACTTC.

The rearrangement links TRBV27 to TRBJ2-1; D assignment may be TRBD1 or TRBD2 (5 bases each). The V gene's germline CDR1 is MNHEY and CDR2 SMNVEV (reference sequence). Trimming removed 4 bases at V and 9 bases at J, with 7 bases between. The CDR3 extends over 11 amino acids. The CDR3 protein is CASSSGPEQFF. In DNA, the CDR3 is TGTGCCAGCAGTTCGGGACCTGAGCAGTTCTTC.

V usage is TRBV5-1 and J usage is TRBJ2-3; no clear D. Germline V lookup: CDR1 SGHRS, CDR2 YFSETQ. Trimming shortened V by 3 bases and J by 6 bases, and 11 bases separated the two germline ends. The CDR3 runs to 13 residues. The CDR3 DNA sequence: TGCGCCAGCAGCTCCCACTTCAGCGATACGCAGTATTTT. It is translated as CASSSHFSDTQYF.